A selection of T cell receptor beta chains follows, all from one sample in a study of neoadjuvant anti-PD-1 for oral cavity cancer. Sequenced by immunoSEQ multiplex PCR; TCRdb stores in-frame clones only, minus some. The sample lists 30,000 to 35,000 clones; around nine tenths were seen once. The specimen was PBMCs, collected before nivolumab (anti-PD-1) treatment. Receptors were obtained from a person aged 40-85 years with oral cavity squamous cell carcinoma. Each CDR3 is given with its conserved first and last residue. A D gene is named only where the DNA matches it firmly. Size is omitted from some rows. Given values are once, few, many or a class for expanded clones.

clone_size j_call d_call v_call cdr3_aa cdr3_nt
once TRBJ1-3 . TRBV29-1 CSVVGSGNTIYF TGCAGCGTTGTGGGTTCTGGAAACACCATATATTTT
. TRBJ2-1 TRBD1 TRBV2 CASSEFIGQGASYNEQFF TGTGCCAGCAGTGAATTTATAGGGCAGGGGGCTTCCTACAATGAGCAGTTCTTC
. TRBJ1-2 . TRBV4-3 CASSQDLQGPYGYTF TGCGCCAGCAGCCAAGATCTCCAGGGTCCCTATGGCTACACCTTC
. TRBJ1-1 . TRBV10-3 CAISESWDTEAFF TGTGCCATCAGTGAGTCTTGGGACACTGAAGCTTTCTTT
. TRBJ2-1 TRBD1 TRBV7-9 CASSQQGAPTYNEQFF TGTGCCAGCAGCCAACAGGGGGCGCCGACCTACAATGAGCAGTTCTTC
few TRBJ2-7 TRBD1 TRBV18 CASSPTEGANYYEQYF TGTGCCAGCTCACCAACCGAGGGGGCCAACTACTACGAGCAGTACTTC
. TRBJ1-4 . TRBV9 CASSAEGVVEKLFF TGTGCCAGCAGCGCAGAGGGGGTTGTTGAAAAACTGTTTTTT
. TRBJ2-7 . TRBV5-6 CASSLAALRDEQYF TGTGCCAGCAGCTTGGCCGCCCTACGGGACGAGCAGTACTTC
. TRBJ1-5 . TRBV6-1 CASGSWREGQPQHF TGTGCCAGTGGATCCTGGAGGGAAGGTCAGCCCCAGCATTTT
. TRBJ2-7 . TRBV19 CASSSAGAYEQYF TGTGCCAGTTCTAGTGCAGGAGCCTACGAGCAGTACTTC
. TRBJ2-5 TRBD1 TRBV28 CASSIQPGQGRETQYF TGTGCCAGCAGTATCCAACCAGGACAGGGTCGAGAGACCCAGTACTTC
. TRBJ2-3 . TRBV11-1 CASSLAPGHTDTQYF TGTGCCAGCAGCTTAGCGCCAGGGCACACAGATACGCAGTATTTT
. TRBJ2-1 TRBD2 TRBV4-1 CASSQRPGTSGGSSSYNEQFF TGCGCCAGCAGCCAACGACCCGGGACTAGCGGGGGGTCCAGCTCCTACAATGAGCAGTTCTTC
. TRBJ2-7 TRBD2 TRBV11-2 CASRSGRGRSSYEQYF TGTGCCAGCAGATCGGGGAGGGGTAGGAGCTCCTACGAGCAGTACTTC
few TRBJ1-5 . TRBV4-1 CASSQNIYGGANNQPQHF TGCGCCAGCAGCCAAAATATCTATGGTGGAGCGAATAATCAGCCCCAGCATTTT
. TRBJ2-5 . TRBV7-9 CASSLVAYQETQYF TGTGCCAGCAGCTTAGTGGCCTATCAAGAGACCCAGTACTTC
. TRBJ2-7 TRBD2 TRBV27 CASSPTGGLAGGRGYEQYF TGTGCCAGCAGTCCCACCGGGGGACTAGCGGGGGGCCGAGGATACGAGCAGTACTTC
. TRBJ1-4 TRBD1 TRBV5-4 CASSSAGTGGEKLFF TGTGCCAGCAGCAGTGCCGGGACAGGGGGTGAAAAACTGTTTTTT
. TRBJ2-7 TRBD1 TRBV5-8 CASSSPGQGRREQYF TGTGCCAGCAGTTCTCCGGGACAGGGTAGGCGCGAGCAGTACTTC
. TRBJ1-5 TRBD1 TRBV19 CASSTPGRGRNQPQHF TGTGCCAGTAGTACCCCGGGGAGGGGGCGCAATCAGCCCCAGCATTTT
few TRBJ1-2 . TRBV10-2 CASSDSGNYGYTF TGCGCCAGCAGTGATAGTGGAAACTATGGCTACACCTTC
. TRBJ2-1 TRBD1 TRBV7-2 CASSLAGTATYNEQFF TGTGCCAGCAGCTTAGCCGGGACAGCTACCTACAATGAGCAGTTCTTC
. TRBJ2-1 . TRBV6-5 CASSSQSRGRGHEQFF TGTGCCAGCAGTTCTCAAAGCCGGGGAAGAGGCCATGAGCAGTTCTTC
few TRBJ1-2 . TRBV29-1 CSVGIVGGGYGYTF TGCAGCGTCGGTATTGTGGGAGGAGGGTATGGCTACACCTTC
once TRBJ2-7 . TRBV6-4 CASSPFGGPYEQYF TGTGCCAGCAGCCCATTCGGGGGTCCCTACGAGCAGTACTTC
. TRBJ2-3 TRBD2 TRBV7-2 CASSSTGTSGPYTDTQYF TGTGCCAGCAGCTCCACTGGGACTAGCGGACCTTACACAGATACGCAGTATTTT
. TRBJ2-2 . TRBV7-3 CASSLTGPANTGELFF TGTGCCAGCAGCTTAACGGGTCCGGCGAACACCGGGGAGCTGTTTTTT
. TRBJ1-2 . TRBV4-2 CASSQDSFGYTF TGTGCCAGCAGCCAAGACAGCTTCGGCTACACCTTC
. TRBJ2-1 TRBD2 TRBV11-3 CASSISGSSYNEQFF TGTGCCAGCAGCATTAGCGGGAGCTCCTACAATGAGCAGTTCTTC
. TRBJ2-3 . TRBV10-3 CALRRGLDTDTQYF TGTGCCCTCCGCCGCGGTCTCGACACAGATACGCAGTATTTT
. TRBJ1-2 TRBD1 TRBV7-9 CASSLDREWGRSYGYTF TGTGCCAGCAGCTTGGACAGGGAGTGGGGTAGGAGCTATGGCTACACCTTC
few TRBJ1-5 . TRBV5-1 CASSIAPDYNQPQHF TGCGCCAGCAGCATTGCCCCTGATTACAATCAGCCCCAGCATTTT
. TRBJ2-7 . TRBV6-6 CASSLTQTTSYEQYF TGTGCCAGCAGTCTGACACAGACTACCTCCTACGAGCAGTACTTC
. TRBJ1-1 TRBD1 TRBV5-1 CASSFETGGGGAFF TGCGCCAGCAGCTTTGAAACAGGGGGCGGAGGGGCTTTCTTT
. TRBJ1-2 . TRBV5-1 CASSLDDRVGYGYTF TGCGCCAGCAGCTTGGATGATAGGGTAGGCTATGGCTACACCTTC
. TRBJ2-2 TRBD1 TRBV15 CATSKGTVGGELFF TGTGCCACCAGCAAGGGGACAGTTGGCGGGGAGCTGTTTTTT
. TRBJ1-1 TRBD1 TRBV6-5 CASSYSDRGRRAFF TGTGCCAGCAGTTACTCGGACAGGGGGCGGCGGGCTTTCTTT
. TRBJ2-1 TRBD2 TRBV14 CASTIAGGPYNEQFF TGTGCCAGCACCATAGCGGGGGGACCCTACAATGAGCAGTTCTTC
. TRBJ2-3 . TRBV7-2 CASSPSVDTQYF TGTGCCAGCAGCCCCTCGGTAGATACGCAGTATTTT
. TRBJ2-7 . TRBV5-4 CASSLGVGQAYEQYF TGTGCCAGCAGCTTGGGGGTGGGGCAAGCCTACGAGCAGTACTTC
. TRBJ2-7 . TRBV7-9 CASSFKESGLLGSRHEQYF TGTGCCAGCAGCTTCAAGGAATCCGGCCTCCTCGGGAGCAGGCACGAGCAGTACTTC
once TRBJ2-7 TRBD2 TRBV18 CASSPAGGPVHEQYF TGTGCCAGCTCACCCGCGGGGGGGCCGGTACACGAGCAGTACTTC
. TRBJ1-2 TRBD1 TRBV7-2 CASSPHKGTGGLGYTF TGTGCCAGCAGCCCACATAAGGGTACAGGGGGCTTGGGCTACACCTTC